This TCR beta chain was retrieved from a study of beta chain features in type 1 diabetes. Expressed TCRB transcripts were sequenced after all isolated RNA was converted to cDNA. TCRdb keeps only in-frame clones here, not all; method: immunoSEQ multiplex PCR. Seen here are some 500,000 clones, about an eighth observed once, and the top ten hold over 0.035%. One heparinised draw, averaging roughly 100 mL, was taken per donor. Sorting of CD4+ naive, central memory, regulatory and stem cell-like memory cells was performed via CD45RO/CCR7/CD25/CD127/CD95/CD27. The V gene's germline CDR1 is SGHAT and CDR2 FQNNGV. The CDR3 spans 16 residues. V lost 6 bases, J lost 5 bases, and 10 bases stayed unmatched.

Sequenced material: naive CD4+ T cells from blood. The clonotype was recovered from a woman between 18 and 29 years old in good health. The rearrangement joins TRBV11-2 to TRBJ1-1; the match to TRBD1 covers 12 bases. The CDR3 spells CASRAGTGGRRTEAFF. As DNA, the CDR3 is TGTGCCAGCAGGGCTGGGACAGGGGGCAGGAGGACTGAAGCTTTCTTT.